The clone carrying this T cell receptor (beta chain) has only one observation. Its antigen is unknown. RNA extraction and reverse transcription yielded cDNA as sequencing template. TCRdb keeps only in-frame clones here, not all; method: immunoSEQ multiplex PCR. The sample yields approximately 130,000 clones, about 51% seen once. PBMCs yielded sorted CD4+ and CD8+ T cells. The data were taken from a study of CD8+ T cells in alopecia areata. General study points: Unlike in mice, where it was clearer, TCR sharing across patients was less clear, possibly HLA-related. Scalp samples also contribute reads from the resident alphabeta T cells found in normal skin. Compared with normal scalp, lesional scalp had higher clonality and more expanded CD8+ clones.

The V end was cut by 4 bases, the J end by 2 bases, with 9 bases between. The CDR3 runs to 13 residues. CDR1 and CDR2 from the germline V gene are MNHEY and SMNVEV (reference sequence). The sample taken for sequencing was NKG2D-low CD8+ T cells sorted from blood. This clonotype was sampled from a human donor with alopecia areata. This chain connects TRBV27 to TRBJ2-7; D is unresolved. The CDR3 loop reads CASSWKETYEQYF. The CDR3 DNA follows: TGTGCCAGCAGTTGGAAGGAGACCTACGAGCAGTACTTC.